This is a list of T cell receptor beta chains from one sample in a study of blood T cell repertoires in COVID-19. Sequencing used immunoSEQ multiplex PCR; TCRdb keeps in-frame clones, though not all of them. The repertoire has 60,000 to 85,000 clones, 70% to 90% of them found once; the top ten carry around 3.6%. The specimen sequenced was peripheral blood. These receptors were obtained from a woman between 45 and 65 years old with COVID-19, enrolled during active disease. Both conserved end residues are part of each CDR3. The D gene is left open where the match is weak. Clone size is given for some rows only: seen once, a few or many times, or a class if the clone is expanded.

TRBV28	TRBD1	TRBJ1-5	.	CASKNRGVGMQPQHF	TGTGCCAGCAAGAACAGGGGCGTGGGTATGCAGCCCCAGCATTTT
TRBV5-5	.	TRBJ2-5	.	CASSLRETQYF	TGTGCCAGCAGCTTGCGAGAGACCCAGTACTTC
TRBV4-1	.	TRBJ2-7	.	CASSLLGGLYEQYF	TGCGCCAGCAGCCTACTAGGAGGGCTATACGAGCAGTACTTC
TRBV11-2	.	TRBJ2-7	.	CASSLRTLNSYEQYF	TGTGCCAGCAGCTTACGGACTCTTAACTCCTACGAGCAGTACTTC
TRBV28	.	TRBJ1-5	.	CASRTVGGQPQHF	TGTGCCAGCAGAACAGTGGGGGGACAGCCCCAGCATTTT
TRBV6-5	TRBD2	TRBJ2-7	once	CASSRGRSAGGVF	TGTGCCAGCAGTCGTGGGAGGTCAGCGGGGGGCGTTTTC
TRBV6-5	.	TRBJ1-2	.	CASRRTENYGYTF	TGTGCCAGCAGGAGGACAGAGAACTATGGCTACACCTTC
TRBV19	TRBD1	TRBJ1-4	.	CASSTGTGEKLFF	TGTGCCAGTAGTACCGGGACAGGAGAAAAACTGTTTTTT
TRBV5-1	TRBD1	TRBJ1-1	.	CASSDRDRGRTEAFF	TGCGCCAGCAGCGACCGGGACAGGGGGCGGACTGAAGCTTTCTTT
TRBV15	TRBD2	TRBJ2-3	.	CATSRDLAGGLTDTQYF	TGTGCCACCAGCAGAGATCTGGCGGGAGGGCTGACAGATACGCAGTATTTT
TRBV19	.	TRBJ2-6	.	CASSILNSGANVLTF	TGTGCCAGTAGTATACTAAACTCTGGGGCCAACGTCCTGACTTTC
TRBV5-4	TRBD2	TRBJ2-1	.	CASSRGPRAGGYNEQFF	TGTGCCAGCAGCCGAGGGCCTAGAGCGGGAGGCTACAATGAGCAGTTCTTC
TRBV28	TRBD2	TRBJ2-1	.	CASSYSGRAYEQFF	TGTGCCAGCAGTTATAGCGGGAGGGCCTATGAGCAGTTCTTC
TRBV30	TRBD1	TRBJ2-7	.	CAWNRGNYEQYF	TGTGCCTGGAACAGGGGGAACTACGAGCAGTACTTC
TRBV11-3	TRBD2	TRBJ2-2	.	CASSFGGARTGELFF	TGTGCCAGCAGCTTCGGGGGGGCTCGCACCGGGGAGCTGTTTTTT
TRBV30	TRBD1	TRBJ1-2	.	CAWSERTGYGYTF	TGTGCCTGGAGTGAAAGGACAGGCTATGGCTACACCTTC
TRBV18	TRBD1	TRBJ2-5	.	CASSPPQGALKTQYF	TGTGCCAGCTCACCCCCCCAGGGGGCCCTAAAGACCCAGTACTTC
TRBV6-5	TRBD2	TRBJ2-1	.	CASSYVASGIGNEQFF	TGTGCCAGCAGTTACGTGGCCAGCGGGATCGGAAATGAGCAGTTCTTC
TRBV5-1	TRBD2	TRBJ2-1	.	CASSSPGLAGRNEQFF	TGCGCCAGCAGCTCACCGGGACTAGCGGGTCGTAATGAGCAGTTCTTC
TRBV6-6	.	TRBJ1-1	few	CASTVDTEAFF	TGTGCCAGCACGGTGGACACTGAAGCTTTCTTT
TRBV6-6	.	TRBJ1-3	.	CASRSSGNTIYF	TGTGCCAGCAGGAGCTCTGGAAACACCATATATTTT
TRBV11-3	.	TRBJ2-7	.	CASSPGQNEQYF	TGTGCCAGCAGCCCCGGACAGAACGAGCAGTACTTC
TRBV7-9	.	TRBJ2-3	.	CASSFSSRSLDTQYF	TGTGCCAGCAGCTTTTCCTCTAGGTCCCTAGATACGCAGTATTTT
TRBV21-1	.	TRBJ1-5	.	CASSKASGGTQPQHF	TGTGCCAGCAGCAAAGCGTCAGGGGGGACTCAGCCCCAGCATTTT
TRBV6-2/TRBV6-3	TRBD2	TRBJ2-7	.	CASSYAGGRVMF	TGTGCCAGCAGTTATGCGGGCGGGAGGGTGATGTTC
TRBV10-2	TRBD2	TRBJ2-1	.	CASGPTSGRAYNEQFF	TGCGCCAGTGGTCCCACTAGCGGGAGGGCCTACAATGAGCAGTTCTTC
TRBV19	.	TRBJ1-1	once	CASSIPRYEAFF	TGTGCCAGTAGTATTCCACGGTATGAAGCTTTCTTT
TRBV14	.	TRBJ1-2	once	CASSQDLNYGYTF	TGTGCCAGCAGCCAAGATCTTAACTATGGCTACACCTTC
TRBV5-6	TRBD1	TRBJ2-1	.	CASSTRDRGPYNEQFF	TGTGCCAGCAGCACCCGGGACAGGGGTCCCTACAATGAGCAGTTCTTC
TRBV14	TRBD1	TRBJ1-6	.	CASSQAGTGVSSLHF	TGTGCCAGCAGCCAGGCCGGGACAGGGGTCTCATCCCTCCACTTT
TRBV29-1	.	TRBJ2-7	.	CSVGRGPAGEQYF	TGCAGCGTTGGGAGAGGCCCGGCGGGCGAGCAGTACTTC
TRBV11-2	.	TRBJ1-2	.	CASSSPWKGLHYGYTF	TGTGCCAGCAGCTCCCCTTGGAAGGGACTCCACTATGGCTACACCTTC
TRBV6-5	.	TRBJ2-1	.	CASSSGTRSYNEQFF	TGTGCCAGCAGTTCAGGGACTCGCTCCTACAATGAGCAGTTCTTC
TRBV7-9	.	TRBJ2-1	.	CASSPGRDELFF	TGTGCCAGCAGCCCCGGGCGGGATGAGCTGTTCTTC
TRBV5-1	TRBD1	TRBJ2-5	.	CASSHGQGYQETQYF	TGCGCCAGCAGCCACGGACAGGGCTACCAAGAGACCCAGTACTTC
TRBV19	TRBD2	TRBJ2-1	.	CASSPGLYNEQFF	TGTGCCAGTAGTCCGGGACTATACAATGAGCAGTTCTTC